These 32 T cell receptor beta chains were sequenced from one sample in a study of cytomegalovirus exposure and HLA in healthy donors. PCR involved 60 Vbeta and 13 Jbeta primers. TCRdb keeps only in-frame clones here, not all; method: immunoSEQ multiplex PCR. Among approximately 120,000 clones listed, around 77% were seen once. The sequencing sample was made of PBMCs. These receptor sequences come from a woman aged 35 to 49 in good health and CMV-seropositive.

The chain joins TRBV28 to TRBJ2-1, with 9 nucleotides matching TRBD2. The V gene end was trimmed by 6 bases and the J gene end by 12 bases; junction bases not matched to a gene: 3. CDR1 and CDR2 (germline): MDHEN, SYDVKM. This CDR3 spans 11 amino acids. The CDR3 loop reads CASREAGGQFF. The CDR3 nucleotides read TGTGCCAGCAGAGAAGCGGGAGGGCAGTTCTTC.

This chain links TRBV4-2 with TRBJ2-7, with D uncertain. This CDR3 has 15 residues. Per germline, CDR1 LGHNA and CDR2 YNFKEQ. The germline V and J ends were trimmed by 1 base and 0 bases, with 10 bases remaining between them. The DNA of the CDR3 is TGTGCCAGCAGCCAAGGGGCTTCGAGCTCCTACGAGCAGTACTTC. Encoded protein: CASSQGASSSYEQYF.

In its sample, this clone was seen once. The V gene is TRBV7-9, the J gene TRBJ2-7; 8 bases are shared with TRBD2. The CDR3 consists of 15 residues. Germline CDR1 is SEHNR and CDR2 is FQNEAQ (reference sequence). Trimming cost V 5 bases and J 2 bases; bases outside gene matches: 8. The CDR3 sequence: CASSLGVAGTYEQYF. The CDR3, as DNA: TGTGCCAGCAGCCTCGGGGTAGCGGGAACCTACGAGCAGTACTTC.

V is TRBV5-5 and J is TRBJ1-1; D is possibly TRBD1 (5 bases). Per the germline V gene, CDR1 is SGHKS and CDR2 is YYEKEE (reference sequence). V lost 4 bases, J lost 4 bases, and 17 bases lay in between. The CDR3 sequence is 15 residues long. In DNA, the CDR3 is TGTGCCAGCAGCCCTGGGGTCCAGGGTGGCACTGAAGCTTTCTTT. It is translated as CASSPGVQGGTEAFF.

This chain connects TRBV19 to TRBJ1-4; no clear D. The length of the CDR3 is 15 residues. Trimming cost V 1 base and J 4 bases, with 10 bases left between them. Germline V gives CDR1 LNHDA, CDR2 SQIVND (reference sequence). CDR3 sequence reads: CASSIGGVNNEKLFF. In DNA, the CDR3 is TGTGCCAGTAGTATAGGTGGAGTGAATAATGAAAAACTGTTTTTT. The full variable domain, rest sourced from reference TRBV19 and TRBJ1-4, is DGGITQSPKYLFRKEGQNVTLSCEQNLNHDAMYWYRQDPGQGLRLIYYSQIVNDFQKGDIAEGYSVSREKKESFPLTVTSAQKNPTAFYLCASSIGGVNNEKLFFGSGTQLSVL.

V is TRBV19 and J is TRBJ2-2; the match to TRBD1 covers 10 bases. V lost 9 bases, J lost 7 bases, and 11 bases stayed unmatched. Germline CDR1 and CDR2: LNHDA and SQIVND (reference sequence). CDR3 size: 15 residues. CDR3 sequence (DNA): TGTGCCAGATCAGCCGGGACAGGGGTGAACGGGGAGCTGTTTTTT. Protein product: CARSAGTGVNGELFF.

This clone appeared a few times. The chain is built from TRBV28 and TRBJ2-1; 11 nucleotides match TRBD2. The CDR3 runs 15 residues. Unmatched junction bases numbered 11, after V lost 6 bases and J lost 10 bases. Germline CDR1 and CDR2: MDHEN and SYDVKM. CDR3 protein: CASSTSSGRPFEQFF. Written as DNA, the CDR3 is TGTGCCAGCAGCACCTCTAGCGGGAGGCCTTTCGAGCAGTTCTTC.

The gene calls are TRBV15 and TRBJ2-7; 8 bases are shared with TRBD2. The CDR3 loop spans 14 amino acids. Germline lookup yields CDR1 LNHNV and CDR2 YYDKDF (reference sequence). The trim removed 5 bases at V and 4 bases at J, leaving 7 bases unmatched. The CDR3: CATSEAGETYEQYF. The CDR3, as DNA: TGTGCCACCAGCGAAGCGGGAGAAACTTACGAGCAGTACTTC.

Written as DNA, the CDR3 is TGTGCCAGCAGCTTGCGCTTACAGGGGAATGGCTACACCTTC. Protein: CASSLRLQGNGYTF. The genes are TRBV5-6 and TRBJ1-2, with 7 nucleotides matching TRBD1. CDR3 length: 14 residues. V shed 1 base, J shed 6 bases, and the junction held 6 bases outside the gene matches. Germline V gene data show CDR1 as SGHDT and CDR2 as YYEEEE.

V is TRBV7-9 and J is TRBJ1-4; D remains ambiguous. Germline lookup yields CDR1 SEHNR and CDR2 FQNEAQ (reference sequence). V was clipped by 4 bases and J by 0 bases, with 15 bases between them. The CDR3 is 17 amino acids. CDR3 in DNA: TGTGCCAGCAGCTCCCGGAGAGGAAGCGCAACTAATGAAAAACTGTTTTTT. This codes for CASSSRRGSATNEKLFF.

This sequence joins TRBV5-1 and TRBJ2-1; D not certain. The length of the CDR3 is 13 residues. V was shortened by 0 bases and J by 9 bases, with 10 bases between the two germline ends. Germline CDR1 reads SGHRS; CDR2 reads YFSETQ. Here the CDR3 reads CASSLALIGEQFF. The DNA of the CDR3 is TGCGCCAGCAGCTTGGCCCTAATCGGTGAGCAGTTCTTC.

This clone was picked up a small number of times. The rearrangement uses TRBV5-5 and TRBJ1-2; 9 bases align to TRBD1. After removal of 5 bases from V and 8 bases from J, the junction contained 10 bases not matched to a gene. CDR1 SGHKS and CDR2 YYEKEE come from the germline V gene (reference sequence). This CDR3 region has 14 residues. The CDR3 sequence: CASRPGQGRKGYTF. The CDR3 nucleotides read TGTGCCAGCAGACCTGGACAGGGGCGGAAAGGCTACACCTTC.

The CDR3 coding sequence is TGTGCCAGCAGCTTAGGACAGGGGGGTGGCTACACCTTC. It codes for CASSLGQGGGYTF. V gene TRBV11-2 combines with J gene TRBJ1-2; TRBD1 aligns across 9 bases. CDR3 size: 13 residues. The germline V gene encodes CDR1 SGHAT and CDR2 FQNNGV. With V trimmed by 1 base and J by 7 bases, 1 base remained unmatched.

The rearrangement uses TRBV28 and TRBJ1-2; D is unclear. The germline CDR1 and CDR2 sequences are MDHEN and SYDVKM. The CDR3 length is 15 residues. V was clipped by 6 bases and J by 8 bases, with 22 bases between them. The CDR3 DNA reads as TGTGCCAGCAGCCTTCTAAAATCTCTCTCGCGGGGCTACACCTTC. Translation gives CASSLLKSLSRGYTF.

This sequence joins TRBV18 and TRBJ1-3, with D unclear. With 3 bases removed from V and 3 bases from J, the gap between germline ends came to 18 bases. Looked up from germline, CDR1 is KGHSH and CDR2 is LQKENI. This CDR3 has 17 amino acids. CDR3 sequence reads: CASSPSLAALGGNTIYF. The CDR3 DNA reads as TGTGCCAGCTCACCGTCCCTGGCGGCCTTAGGTGGAAACACCATATATTTT. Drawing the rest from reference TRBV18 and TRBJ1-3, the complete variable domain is NAGVMQNPRHLVRRRGQEARLRCSPMKGHSHVYWYRQLPEEGLKFMVYLQKENIIDESGMPKERFSAEFPKEGPSILRIQQVVRGDSAAYFCASSPSLAALGGNTIYFGEGSWLTVV.

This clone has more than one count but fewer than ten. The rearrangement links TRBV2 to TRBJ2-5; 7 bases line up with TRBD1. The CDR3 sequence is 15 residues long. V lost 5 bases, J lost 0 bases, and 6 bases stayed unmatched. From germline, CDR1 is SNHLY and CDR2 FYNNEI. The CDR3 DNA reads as TGTGCCAGCAGTTTGGACAGGAATTACCAAGAGACCCAGTACTTC. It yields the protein CASSLDRNYQETQYF.

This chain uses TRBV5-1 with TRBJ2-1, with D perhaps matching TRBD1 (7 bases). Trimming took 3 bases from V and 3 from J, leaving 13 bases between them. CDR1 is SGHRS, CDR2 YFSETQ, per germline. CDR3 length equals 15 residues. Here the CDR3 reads CASSSPGGLYNEQFF. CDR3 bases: TGCGCCAGCAGCTCCCCAGGGGGACTCTACAATGAGCAGTTCTTC.

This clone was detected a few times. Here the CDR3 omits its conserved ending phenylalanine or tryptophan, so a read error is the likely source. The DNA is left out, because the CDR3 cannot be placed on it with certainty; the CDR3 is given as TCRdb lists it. CDR3 residues: CASRSDRGII. This chain uses TRBV11-3 with TRBJ2-7; the table gives TRBD1 as D, unverified against the DNA. Counting both end residues, the CDR3 totals 10 amino acids. Germline values: CDR1 SGHNT, CDR2 YENEEA.

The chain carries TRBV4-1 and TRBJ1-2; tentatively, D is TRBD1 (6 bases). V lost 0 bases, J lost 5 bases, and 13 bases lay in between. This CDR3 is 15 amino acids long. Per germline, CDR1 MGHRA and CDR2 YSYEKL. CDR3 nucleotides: TGCGCCAGCAGCCAAGAGGACAGCCCTACTTATGGCTACACCTTC. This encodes CASSQEDSPTYGYTF.

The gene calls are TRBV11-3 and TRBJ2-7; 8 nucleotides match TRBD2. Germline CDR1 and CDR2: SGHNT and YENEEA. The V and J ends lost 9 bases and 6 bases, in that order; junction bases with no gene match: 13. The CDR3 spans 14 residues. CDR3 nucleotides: TGTGCCAGACGCGGGAGGCAGCCTTCGGGCGAGCAGTACTTC. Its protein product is CARRGRQPSGEQYF. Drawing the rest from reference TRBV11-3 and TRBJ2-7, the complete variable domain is EAGVVQSPRYKIIEKKQPVAFWCNPISGHNTLYWYLQNLGQGPELLIRYENEEAVDDSQLPKDRFSAERLKGVDSTLKIQPAELGDSAVYLCARRGRQPSGEQYFGPGTRLTVT.

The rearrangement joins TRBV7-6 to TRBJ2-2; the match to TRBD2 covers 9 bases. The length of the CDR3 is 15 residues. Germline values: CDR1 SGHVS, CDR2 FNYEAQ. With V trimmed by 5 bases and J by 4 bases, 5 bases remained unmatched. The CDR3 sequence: CASSPSGAITGELFF. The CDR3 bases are TGTGCCAGCAGCCCTAGCGGGGCCATCACCGGGGAGCTGTTTTTT.

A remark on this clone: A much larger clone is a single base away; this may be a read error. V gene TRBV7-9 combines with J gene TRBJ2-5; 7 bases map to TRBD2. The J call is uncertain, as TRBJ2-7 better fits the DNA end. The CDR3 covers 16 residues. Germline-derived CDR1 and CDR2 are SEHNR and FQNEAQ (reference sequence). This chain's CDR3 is CSSSSDGASGSYEQYF. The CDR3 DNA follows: TGTTCCAGCAGCTCGGACGGAGCTAGCGGCTCCTACGAGCAGTACTTC.

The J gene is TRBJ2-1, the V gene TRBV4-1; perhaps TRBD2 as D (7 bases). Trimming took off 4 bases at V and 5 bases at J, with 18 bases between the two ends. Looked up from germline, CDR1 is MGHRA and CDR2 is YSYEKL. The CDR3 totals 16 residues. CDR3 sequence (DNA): TGCGCCAGCAGCCGAAGGGGGGGTCTCGGAGACAATGAGCAGTTCTTC. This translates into CASSRRGGLGDNEQFF.

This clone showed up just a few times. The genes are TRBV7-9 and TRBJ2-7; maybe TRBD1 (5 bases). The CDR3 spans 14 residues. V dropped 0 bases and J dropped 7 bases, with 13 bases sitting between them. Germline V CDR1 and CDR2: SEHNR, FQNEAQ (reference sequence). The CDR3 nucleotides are TGTGCCAGCAGCTTAGCGCAGGTACCAGGGGAGCAGTACTTC. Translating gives CASSLAQVPGEQYF.

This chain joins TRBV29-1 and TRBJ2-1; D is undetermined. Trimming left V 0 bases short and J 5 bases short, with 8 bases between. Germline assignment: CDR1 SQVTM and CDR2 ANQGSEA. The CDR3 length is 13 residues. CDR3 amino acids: CSVEDLSHNEQFF. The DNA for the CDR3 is TGCAGCGTTGAAGATCTTTCTCACAATGAGCAGTTCTTC.

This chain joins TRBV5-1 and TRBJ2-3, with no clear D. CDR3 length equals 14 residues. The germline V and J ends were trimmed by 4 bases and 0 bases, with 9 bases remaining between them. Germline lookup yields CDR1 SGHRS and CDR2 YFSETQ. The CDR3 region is CASSPGTSTDTQYF. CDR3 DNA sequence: TGCGCCAGCAGCCCAGGTACTAGCACAGATACGCAGTATTTT.

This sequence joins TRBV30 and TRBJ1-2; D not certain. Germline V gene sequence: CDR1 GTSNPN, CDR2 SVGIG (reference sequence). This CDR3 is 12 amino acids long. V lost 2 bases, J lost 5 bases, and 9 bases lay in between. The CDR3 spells CAWSPRLYGYTF. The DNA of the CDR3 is TGTGCCTGGAGTCCTCGACTTTATGGCTACACCTTC.

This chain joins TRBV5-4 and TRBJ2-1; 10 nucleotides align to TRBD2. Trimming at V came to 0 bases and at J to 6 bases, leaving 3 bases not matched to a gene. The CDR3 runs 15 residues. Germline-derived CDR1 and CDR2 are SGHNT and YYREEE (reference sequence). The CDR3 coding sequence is TGTGCCAGCAGCTTGGACCTAGCGGGAGCCAATGAGCAGTTCTTC. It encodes CASSLDLAGANEQFF.

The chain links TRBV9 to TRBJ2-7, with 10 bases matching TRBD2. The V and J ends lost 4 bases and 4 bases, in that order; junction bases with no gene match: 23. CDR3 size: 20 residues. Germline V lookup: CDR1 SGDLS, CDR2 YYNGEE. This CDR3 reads CASSPRLAGVSGDLGYEQYF. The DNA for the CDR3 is TGTGCCAGCAGCCCCCGTCTAGCGGGAGTATCGGGGGACCTAGGGTACGAGCAGTACTTC.

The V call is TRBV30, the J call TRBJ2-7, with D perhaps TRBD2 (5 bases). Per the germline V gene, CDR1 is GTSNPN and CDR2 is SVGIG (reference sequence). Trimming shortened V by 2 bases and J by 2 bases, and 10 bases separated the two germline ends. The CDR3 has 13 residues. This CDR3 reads CAWSNGRTYEQYF. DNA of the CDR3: TGTGCCTGGAGTAATGGGAGAACCTACGAGCAGTACTTC.

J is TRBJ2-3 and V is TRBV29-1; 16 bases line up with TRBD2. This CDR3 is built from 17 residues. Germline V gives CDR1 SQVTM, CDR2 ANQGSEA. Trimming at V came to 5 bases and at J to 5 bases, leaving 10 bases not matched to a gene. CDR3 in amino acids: CSVLLGTSGRAVDTQYF. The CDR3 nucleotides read TGCAGCGTTTTGCTCGGGACTAGCGGGAGGGCCGTAGATACGCAGTATTTT.

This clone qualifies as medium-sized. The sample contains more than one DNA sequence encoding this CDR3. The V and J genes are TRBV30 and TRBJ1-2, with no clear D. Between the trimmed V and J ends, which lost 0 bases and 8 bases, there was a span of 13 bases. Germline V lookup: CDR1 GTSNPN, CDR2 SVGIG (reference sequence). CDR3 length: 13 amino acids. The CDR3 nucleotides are TGTGCCTGGAGTGTAGAATTACTCGGGGGCTACACCTTC. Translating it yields CAWSVELLGGYTF.